A selection of T cell receptor beta chains follows, all from one sample in a study of blood T cell repertoires in COVID-19. The assay was immunoSEQ multiplex PCR, and TCRdb's table has in-frame clones only and misses some. The repertoire holds about 58,000 clones, with 85% to 90% as singletons. Sequenced material: peripheral blood. The receptors come from a man in his sixties with acute or convalescent COVID-19. Both conserved end residues are part of each CDR3. A D gene is named only where the DNA matches it firmly. Size is stated for part of the rows, as once, few or many counts, or as a class when the clone is expanded.

NA	once	TRBV7-2	TRBJ1-1	CASTETGGHTEAFF	TGTGCCAGCACCGAAACCGGGGGACACACTGAAGCTTTCTTT
TRBD1	NA	TRBV7-2	TRBJ2-5	CASSSEDRGRETQYF	TGTGCCAGCAGCTCAGAGGACAGGGGGAGGGAGACCCAGTACTTC
NA	once	TRBV12-5	TRBJ2-3	CASGLRQGTDTQYF	TGTGCTAGTGGTTTGCGGCAGGGAACAGATACGCAGTATTTT
NA	NA	TRBV10-3	TRBJ1-1	CAIREGGDMNTEAFF	TGTGCCATCAGGGAGGGGGGGGACATGAACACTGAAGCTTTCTTT
NA	NA	TRBV14	TRBJ1-3	CASSQDWSGPRNF	TGTGCCAGCAGCCAAGATTGGTCAGGCCCAAGAAATTTT
NA	NA	TRBV5-6	TRBJ1-4	CASSSAYRDGNEKLFF	TGTGCCAGCAGCTCAGCCTACAGGGATGGTAATGAAAAACTGTTTTTT
TRBD2	once	TRBV5-6	TRBJ2-2	CASSLLGLAGGRDGGELFF	TGTGCCAGCAGCTTATTGGGACTAGCGGGAGGCCGGGACGGCGGGGAGCTGTTTTTT
TRBD2	NA	TRBV10-2	TRBJ2-1	CASSESGRAGYNEQFF	TGCGCCAGCAGTGAGAGCGGGAGGGCCGGGTACAATGAGCAGTTCTTC
TRBD2	once	TRBV11-2	TRBJ2-7	CASRGLAEGGSSYEQYF	TGTGCCAGCAGGGGACTAGCGGAGGGGGGAAGCTCCTACGAGCAGTACTTC
NA	NA	TRBV28	TRBJ2-3	CASSFWTATTDTQYF	TGTGCCAGCAGTTTTTGGACAGCTACCACAGATACGCAGTATTTT
TRBD2	NA	TRBV5-1	TRBJ2-3	CASSLSSGSTDTQYF	TGCGCCAGCAGCTTATCTAGCGGGAGCACAGATACGCAGTATTTT
TRBD1	NA	TRBV7-8	TRBJ1-6	CASSLGSETGFGFNSPLHF	TGTGCCAGCAGCTTAGGATCTGAGACAGGGTTCGGATTTAATTCACCCCTCCACTTT
NA	NA	TRBV5-1	TRBJ2-3	CASSFRQSTDTQYF	TGCGCCAGCAGCTTTCGACAGTCCACAGATACGCAGTATTTT
NA	NA	TRBV19	TRBJ2-3	CASSIAPEDTQYF	TGTGCCAGTAGTATAGCCCCCGAGGATACGCAGTATTTT
TRBD1	NA	TRBV7-3	TRBJ2-3	CASSSVGQSTDTQYF	TGTGCCAGCAGCTCAGTGGGACAGAGCACAGATACGCAGTATTTT
NA	NA	TRBV7-2	TRBJ2-3	CASSAEGWTDTQYF	TGTGCCAGCAGCGCTGAGGGTTGGACAGATACGCAGTATTTT
NA	NA	TRBV10-3	TRBJ1-1	CAISESHSWITEAFF	TGTGCCATCAGTGAATCCCACAGCTGGATCACTGAAGCTTTCTTT
NA	NA	TRBV4-1	TRBJ1-2	CASSQAQGMQYGYTF	TGCGCCAGCAGCCAAGCCCAGGGGATGCAGTATGGCTACACCTTC
NA	NA	TRBV20-1	TRBJ1-2	CSATGIGVYTF	TGCAGTGCTACAGGGATTGGGGTCTACACCTTC
NA	few	TRBV28	TRBJ2-7	CASSSTWHTVQGTTYEQYF	TGTGCCAGCTCTTCGACTTGGCATACAGTTCAGGGAACAACCTACGAGCAGTACTTC
NA	NA	TRBV2	TRBJ2-4	CASSEVASAKNIQYF	TGTGCCAGCAGTGAGGTGGCCTCAGCCAAAAACATTCAGTACTTC
NA	NA	TRBV7-9	TRBJ1-5	CASSYGGNSNQPQHF	TGTGCCAGCAGCTATGGGGGGAATAGCAATCAGCCCCAGCATTTT
TRBD2	NA	TRBV2	TRBJ2-7	CASSPRSGRAHEQYF	TGTGCCAGCAGCCCCCGGAGCGGGAGGGCCCACGAGCAGTACTTC
NA	NA	TRBV5-6	TRBJ1-4	CASSLAGGSYEKLFF	TGTGCCAGCAGCTTGGCCGGGGGGAGTTATGAAAAACTGTTTTTT
TRBD2	NA	TRBV5-1	TRBJ2-7	CASSAPEEAQLAGDPYEQYF	TGCGCCAGCAGCGCGCCCGAGGAAGCTCAACTTGCGGGGGATCCCTACGAGCAGTACTTC
TRBD1	NA	TRBV27	TRBJ2-3	CASRRDRGPSTDTQYF	TGTGCCAGCAGGAGGGACAGGGGTCCTAGCACAGATACGCAGTATTTT
NA	NA	TRBV2	TRBJ2-3	CASSELAGRNTDTQYF	TGTGCCAGCAGTGAATTGGCGGGGAGAAACACAGATACGCAGTATTTT